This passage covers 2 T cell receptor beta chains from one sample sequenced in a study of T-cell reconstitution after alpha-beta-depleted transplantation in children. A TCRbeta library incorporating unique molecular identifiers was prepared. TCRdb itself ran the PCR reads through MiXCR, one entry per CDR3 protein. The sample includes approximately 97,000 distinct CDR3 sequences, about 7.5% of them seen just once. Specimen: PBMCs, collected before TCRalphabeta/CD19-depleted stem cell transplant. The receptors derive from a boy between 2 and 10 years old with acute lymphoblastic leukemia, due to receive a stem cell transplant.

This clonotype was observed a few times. CDR3 DNA: TGTGCCAGCAGTTACGGGACAGGGAATGGGAATGAGCAGTTCTTC. It encodes CASSYGTGNGNEQFF. The chain recombines TRBV6-5 with TRBJ2-1; 9 bases agree with TRBD1. Germline trimming cut 2 bases from V and 7 bases from J; bases unmatched to any gene: 6. The CDR3 spans 15 residues. The germline V gene encodes CDR1 MNHEY and CDR2 SVGAGI.

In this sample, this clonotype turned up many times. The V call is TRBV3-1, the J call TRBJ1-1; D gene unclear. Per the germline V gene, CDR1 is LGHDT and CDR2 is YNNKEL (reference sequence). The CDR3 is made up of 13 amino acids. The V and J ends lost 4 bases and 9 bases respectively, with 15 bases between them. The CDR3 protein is CASSLAQEVKAFF. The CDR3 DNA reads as TGTGCCAGCAGCCTCGCGCAGGAGGTTAAAGCTTTCTTT.